These 30 T cell receptor beta chains came from one sample sequenced in a study of blood T cell repertoires in COVID-19. Libraries were prepared by immunoSEQ multiplex PCR; TCRdb keeps only in-frame clonotypes and omits some of them. The table lists around 150,000 clones, about 90% of them singletons. The sample consisted of peripheral blood. The receptors come from a man aged 25 to 40 with COVID-19, enrolled during active disease.

This sequence joins TRBV5-1 and TRBJ1-4; 12 nucleotides line up with TRBD1. There are 16 residues in the CDR3. V was pared by 4 bases and J by 7 bases, with 8 bases of the junction left unmatched. Germline V gene data show CDR1 as SGHRS and CDR2 as YFSETQ. The CDR3 bases are TGCGCCAGCAGCCCCGGGACAGGGGGCTTTTTTGAAAAACTGTTTTTT. This codes for CASSPGTGGFFEKLFF.

The chain couples TRBV29-1 to TRBJ2-3, with D possibly TRBD1 on 6 matching bases. Trimming cost V 0 bases and J 7 bases, with 17 bases left between them. The CDR3 has 15 amino acids. The germline gives CDR1 SQVTM, CDR2 ANQGSEA. The CDR3 DNA is TGCAGCGTTGAAGATCTAAAGACAAGGGGGTATACGCAGTATTTT. Its translation is CSVEDLKTRGYTQYF.

V and J are TRBV19 and TRBJ1-2, with 7 bases that match TRBD1. The CDR3 length is 13 residues. V gave up 5 bases and J gave up 7 bases; unmatched junction bases: 7. CDR1 LNHDA and CDR2 SQIVND come from the germline V gene (reference sequence). The CDR3 loop is CASSPGTVIGYTF. CDR3 nucleotides: TGTGCCAGTAGTCCCGGGACAGTAATTGGCTACACCTTC.

The V and J genes are TRBV4-2 and TRBJ2-5, with D perhaps TRBD1 (5 bases). V shed 0 bases and J shed 7 bases, with 9 bases lying between them. There are 13 residues in the CDR3. Germline V lookup: CDR1 LGHNA, CDR2 YNFKEQ. The CDR3 sequence: CASSQDKGRTQYF. The DNA of the CDR3 is TGTGCCAGCAGCCAAGATAAGGGGCGGACCCAGTACTTC.

This chain uses TRBV19 with TRBJ1-5; TRBD1 matches 7 bases. The length of the CDR3 is 15 residues. The ends lost 5 bases at V and 0 bases at J; junction bases unmatched: 4. Germline CDR1 and CDR2: LNHDA and SQIVND (reference sequence). The CDR3 protein is CASSQGVDSNQPQHF. CDR3 nucleotide sequence: TGTGCCAGTAGTCAGGGGGTGGATAGCAATCAGCCCCAGCATTTT.

The chain employs TRBV7-2 and TRBJ2-2, with D possibly matching TRBD2 (6 bases). The germline CDR1 and CDR2 sequences are SGHTA and FQGNSA. V was pared by 5 bases and J by 5 bases, with 15 bases between. The CDR3 runs to 15 residues. The CDR3 DNA reads as TGTGCCAGCAGCGGGAACAGACTAGGGACCGGGGAGCTGTTTTTT. Translating gives CASSGNRLGTGELFF.

The DNA of the CDR3 is TGTGCCAGCTCACCACGGGAGGGAAAAGGAGAAAAACTGTTTTTT. Translated, it gives CASSPREGKGEKLFF. The chain combines TRBV18 with TRBJ1-4; D is undetermined. Per germline, CDR1 KGHSH and CDR2 LQKENI. The CDR3 spans 15 residues. V was pared by 1 base and J by 8 bases, with 14 bases between.

V is TRBV6-2 or TRBV6-3 and J is TRBJ1-5; 8 bases line up with TRBD1. V trimming: 6 bases; J trimming: 0 bases; junction bases outside the gene matches: 4. The CDR3 is 15 residues long. Germline V gives CDR1 MNHEY, CDR2 SVGEGT. This CDR3 is CASSRTGNSNQPQHF. Here the CDR3 DNA reads TGTGCCAGCAGCCGGACAGGGAATAGCAATCAGCCCCAGCATTTT.

The rearrangement uses TRBV29-1 and TRBJ1-3; D gene ambiguous. This CDR3 contains 13 residues. V was cut by 6 bases and J by 0 bases, with 9 bases left in between. The V gene's germline CDR1 is SQVTM and CDR2 ANQGSEA. Here the CDR3 reads CSVLASSGNTIYF. CDR3 coding DNA: TGCAGCGTCCTAGCGAGCTCTGGAAACACCATATATTTT.

The rearrangement links TRBV4-3 to TRBJ2-7; possible D gene TRBD1, 6 bases. Germline V gives CDR1 LGHNA, CDR2 YSLEER. This CDR3 region has 15 residues. Trimming pared 0 bases from V and 0 bases from J, leaving 9 bases between. The DNA of the CDR3 is TGCGCCAGCAGCCAAGAAGACAGGAGCTCCTACGAGCAGTACTTC. It codes for CASSQEDRSSYEQYF.

This chain uses TRBV7-2 with TRBJ2-7; D unclear. The CDR3 has 12 residues. The germline gives CDR1 SGHTA, CDR2 FQGNSA. Trimming left V 5 bases short and J 1 base short, with 6 bases between. The chain's CDR3 is CASSPGSYEQYF. CDR3 coding DNA: TGTGCCAGCAGCCCCGGGTCCTACGAGCAGTACTTC. Full variable domain (outside the CDR3, taken from reference TRBV7-2 and TRBJ2-7): GAGVSQSPSNKVTEKGKDVELRCDPISGHTALYWYRQSLGQGLEFLIYFQGNSAPDKSGLPSDRFSAERTGGSVSTLTIQRTQQEDSAVYLCASSPGSYEQYFGPGTRLTVT.

This clone was seen just once. The V gene is TRBV3-1 (or the pseudogene TRBV3-2), the J gene TRBJ2-3, with 7 bases that match TRBD1. The CDR3 runs 15 residues. From germline, CDR1 is LGHDT and CDR2 YNNKEL (reference sequence). With V trimmed by 0 bases and J by 5 bases, 5 bases remained unmatched. CDR3 bases: TGTGCCAGCAGCCAAGAGAGAACAGGGGTAGATACGCAGTATTTT. This codes for CASSQERTGVDTQYF.

The chain carries TRBV3-1 (or the pseudogene TRBV3-2) and TRBJ2-1; D is possibly TRBD2 (5 bases). Per germline, CDR1 LGHDT and CDR2 YNNKEL (reference sequence). The CDR3 covers 14 residues. V shed 0 bases and J shed 8 bases, with 11 bases lying between them. The CDR3 loop reads CASSQEELVDEQFF. DNA of the CDR3: TGTGCCAGCAGCCAAGAGGAACTAGTCGATGAGCAGTTCTTC.

This clone occurred a few times. The genes are TRBV7-2 and TRBJ1-4; D ambiguous. The germline CDR1 and CDR2 sequences are SGHTA and FQGNSA. The CDR3 runs to 15 residues. Trimming removed 4 bases from V and 0 bases from J, with 9 bases in between. CDR3 loop: CASSSRGTTNEKLFF. Here the CDR3 DNA reads TGTGCCAGCAGCTCGCGAGGGACAACTAATGAAAAACTGTTTTTT.

V and J are TRBV19 and TRBJ2-1; the match to TRBD1 covers 8 bases. Germline CDR1 is LNHDA and CDR2 is SQIVND (reference sequence). This CDR3 comprises 13 residues. V lost 5 bases, J lost 7 bases, and 4 bases stayed unmatched. CDR3 bases: TGTGCCAGTAGTGGGGACAGGAGAAATGAGCAGTTCTTC. This codes for CASSGDRRNEQFF.

The V and J genes are TRBV7-2 and TRBJ2-7; no clear D gene. CDR1 is SGHTA and CDR2 is FQGNSA in the germline V gene. The CDR3 is made up of 13 amino acids. Trimming stripped 3 bases from V and 5 bases from J, with 11 bases between. CDR3 nucleotides: TGTGCCAGCAGCTTTAGAGGTCGGAACGAGCAGTACTTC. Translation gives CASSFRGRNEQYF.

The chain links TRBV29-1 to TRBJ1-2; TRBD1 matches at 9 bases. Germline lookup yields CDR1 SQVTM and CDR2 ANQGSEA. This CDR3 region has 13 residues. The V gene end was trimmed by 4 bases and the J gene end by 3 bases; junction bases not matched to a gene: 3. The CDR3 here is CSVGTGADYGYTF. CDR3 DNA: TGCAGCGTTGGGACAGGGGCGGACTATGGCTACACCTTC.

The V call is TRBV6-5, the J call TRBJ1-2, with 9 bases that match TRBD1. Germline trimming cut 4 bases from V and 5 bases from J; bases unmatched to any gene: 8. Germline CDR1 MNHEY, CDR2 SVGAGI. The CDR3 covers 15 residues. The CDR3 bases are TGTGCCAGCAGTTCCGGGACAGGGCGCCTGTATGGCTACACCTTC. Amino acids: CASSSGTGRLYGYTF.

This chain joins TRBV19 and TRBJ2-3, with D maybe TRBD1 (6 bases). Trimming took off 2 bases at V and 3 bases at J, with 21 bases between the two ends. This CDR3 is 18 amino acids long. Germline CDR1 LNHDA, CDR2 SQIVND (reference sequence). CDR3 sequence reads: CASSISKDSSGSTDTQYF. The DNA for the CDR3 is TGTGCCAGTAGTATATCCAAGGACAGTTCGGGGAGTACAGATACGCAGTATTTT.

The count of this clone is one. The genes are TRBV24-1 and TRBJ1-5, with a tentative D call TRBD1 (5 bases). With 4 bases removed from V and 3 bases from J, the gap between germline ends came to 18 bases. Germline V lookup: CDR1 KGHDR, CDR2 SFDVKD. The CDR3 has 17 residues. CDR3 sequence reads: CATSDSRTGGTNQPQHF. CDR3 sequence (DNA): TGTGCCACCAGTGACTCACGGACGGGGGGGACCAATCAGCCCCAGCATTTT.

The V gene is TRBV5-1, the J gene TRBJ2-6; D is possibly TRBD1 (6 bases). This CDR3 contains 16 residues. V lost 2 bases and J 0 bases, leaving 9 bases between the germline ends. Germline V gene lookup returns CDR1 SGHRS and CDR2 YFSETQ. The CDR3 DNA reads TGCGCCAGCAGCTTCCAGGGGTCCTCTGGGGCCAACGTCCTGACTTTC. This sequence encodes CASSFQGSSGANVLTF.

The chain recombines TRBV27 with TRBJ1-4, with 8 bases that match TRBD1. The V gene's germline CDR1 is MNHEY and CDR2 SMNVEV (reference sequence). This CDR3 region has 14 residues. With V trimmed by 7 bases and J by 3 bases, 4 bases remained unmatched. The CDR3 nucleotides read TGTGCCAGCAAGCCAGGGGGCCCTAATGAAAAACTGTTTTTT. The encoded protein is CASKPGGPNEKLFF.

This clone has ten or more counts. V usage is TRBV27 and J usage is TRBJ1-4; D gene uncertain. The V end lost 2 bases, the J end lost 11 bases, and 15 bases lay between the germline ends. This CDR3 has 14 amino acids. Germline loops: CDR1 MNHEY, CDR2 SMNVEV (reference sequence). CDR3 region: CASSLRSGADKLFF. In DNA form, the CDR3 reads TGTGCCAGCAGTTTAAGGAGCGGCGCAGACAAACTGTTTTTT.

The gene calls are TRBV28 and TRBJ1-1, with 11 nucleotides matching TRBD1. Trimming removed 8 bases from V and 4 bases from J; junction bases left unmatched: 6. CDR3 length: 14 residues. Germline lookup yields CDR1 MDHEN and CDR2 SYDVKM. As DNA, the CDR3 is TGTGCCAGCCTGACGGGACAGGGGGTCACTGAAGCTTTCTTT. The encoded protein is CASLTGQGVTEAFF.

The chain couples TRBV14 to TRBJ2-1, with 8 bases that match TRBD2. Losses at the gene ends were 0 bases for V and 13 bases for J; bases not matched to a gene: 8. Germline V gene lookup returns CDR1 SGHDN and CDR2 FVKESK. This CDR3 is built from 14 residues. The CDR3 sequence: CASSQEASGSPQFF. The CDR3 DNA sequence: TGTGCCAGCAGCCAAGAGGCCAGCGGGAGTCCTCAGTTCTTC.

The chain has TRBV11-2 and TRBJ2-7; D is unclear. This CDR3 has 11 amino acids. Trimming cost V 5 bases and J 5 bases, with 7 bases left between them. The V gene's germline CDR1 is SGHAT and CDR2 FQNNGV. In DNA form, the CDR3 reads TGTGCCAGCAGCATCATCCACGAGCAGTACTTC. It translates to CASSIIHEQYF.

The chain joins TRBV27 to TRBJ2-7; TRBD2 might be the D (6 bases). From germline, CDR1 is MNHEY and CDR2 SMNVEV (reference sequence). CDR3 length: 12 amino acids. V lost 3 bases and J lost 6, with 9 bases in between. In nucleotides, the CDR3 is TGTGCCAGCAGTTTGCAGGGAGGCGAGCAGTACTTC. Amino acids: CASSLQGGEQYF.

The chain combines TRBV4-1 with TRBJ1-4; 12 bases align to TRBD1. V lost 1 base to trimming and J lost 7 bases; unmatched junction nucleotides: 1. The CDR3 totals 15 residues. Germline values: CDR1 MGHRA, CDR2 YSYEKL. CDR3 bases: TGCGCCAGCAGCCAAGGGGACAGGGGGCCTGAAAAACTGTTTTTT. Translation gives CASSQGDRGPEKLFF.

This chain connects TRBV25-1 to TRBJ1-3; D gene ambiguous. The V and J ends lost 8 bases and 0 bases respectively, with 8 bases between them. The CDR3 runs 13 residues. Germline V lookup: CDR1 MGHDK, CDR2 SYGVNS. The CDR3 here is CASSLASGNTIYF. The CDR3 bases are TGTGCCAGCTCCCTGGCCTCTGGAAACACCATATATTTT.

This chain joins TRBV7-6 and TRBJ2-7; the match to TRBD1 covers 7 bases. The CDR3 is 16 amino acids. Trimming at V came to 1 base and at J to 4 bases, leaving 10 bases not matched to a gene. Germline CDR1 reads SGHVS; CDR2 reads FNYEAQ. CDR3 protein: CASSLVPRGGGYEQYF. CDR3 in DNA: TGTGCCAGCAGCTTAGTTCCTAGAGGGGGCGGTTACGAGCAGTACTTC.